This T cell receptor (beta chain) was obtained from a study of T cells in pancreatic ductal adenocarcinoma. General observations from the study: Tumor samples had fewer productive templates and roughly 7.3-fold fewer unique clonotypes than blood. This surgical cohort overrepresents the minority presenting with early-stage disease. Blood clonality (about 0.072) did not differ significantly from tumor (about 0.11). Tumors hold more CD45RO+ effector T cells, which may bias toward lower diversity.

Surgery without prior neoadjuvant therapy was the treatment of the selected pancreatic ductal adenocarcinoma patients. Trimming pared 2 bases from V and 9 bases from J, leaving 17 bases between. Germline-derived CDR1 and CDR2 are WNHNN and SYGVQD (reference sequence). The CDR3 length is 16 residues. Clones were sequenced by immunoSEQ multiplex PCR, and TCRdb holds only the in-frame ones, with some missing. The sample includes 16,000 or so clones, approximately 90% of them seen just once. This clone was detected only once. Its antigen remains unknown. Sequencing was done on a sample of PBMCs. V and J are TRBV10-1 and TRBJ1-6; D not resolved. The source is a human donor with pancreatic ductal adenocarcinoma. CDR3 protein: CASSETLAGGSSPLHF. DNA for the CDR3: TGCGCCAGCAGTGAGACCCTGGCAGGCGGGTCTTCACCCCTCCACTTT.